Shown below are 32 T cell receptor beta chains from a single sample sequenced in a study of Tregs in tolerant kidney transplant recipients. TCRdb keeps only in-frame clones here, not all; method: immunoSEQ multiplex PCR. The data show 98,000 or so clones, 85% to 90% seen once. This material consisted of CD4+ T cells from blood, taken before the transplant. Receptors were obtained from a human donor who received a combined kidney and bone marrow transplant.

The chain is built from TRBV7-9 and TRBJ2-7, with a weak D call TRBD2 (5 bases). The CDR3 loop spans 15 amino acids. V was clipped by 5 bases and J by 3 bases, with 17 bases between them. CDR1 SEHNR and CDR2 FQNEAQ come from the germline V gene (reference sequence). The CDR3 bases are TGTGCCAGCAGCCTGCGGGCAGGAGAGATCTACGAGCAGTACTTC. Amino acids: CASSLRAGEIYEQYF. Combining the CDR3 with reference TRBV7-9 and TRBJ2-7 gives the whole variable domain DTGVSQNPRHKITKRGQNVTFRCDPISEHNRLYWYRQTLGQGPEFLTYFQNEAQLEKSRLLSDRFSAERPKGSFSTLEIQRTEQGDSAMYLCASSLRAGEIYEQYFGPGTRLTVT.

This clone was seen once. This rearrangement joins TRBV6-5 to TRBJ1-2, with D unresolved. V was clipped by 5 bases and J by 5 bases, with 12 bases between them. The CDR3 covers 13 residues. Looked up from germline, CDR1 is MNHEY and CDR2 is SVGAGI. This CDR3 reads CASSGDFSYGYTF. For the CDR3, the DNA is TGTGCCAGCAGTGGAGATTTCTCGTATGGCTACACCTTC.

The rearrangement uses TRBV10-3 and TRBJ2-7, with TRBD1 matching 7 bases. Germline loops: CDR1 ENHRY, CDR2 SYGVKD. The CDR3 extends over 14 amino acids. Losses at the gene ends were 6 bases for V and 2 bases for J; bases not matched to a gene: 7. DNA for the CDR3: TGTGCCATCAGCGAACAGGGGAACACCTACGAGCAGTACTTC. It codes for CAISEQGNTYEQYF.

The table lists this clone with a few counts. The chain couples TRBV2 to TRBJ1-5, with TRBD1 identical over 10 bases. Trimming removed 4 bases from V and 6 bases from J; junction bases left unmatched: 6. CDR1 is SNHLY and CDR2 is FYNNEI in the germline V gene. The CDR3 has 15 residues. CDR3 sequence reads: CASSGRTGGRQPQHF. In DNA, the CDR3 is TGTGCCAGCAGTGGTCGGACAGGGGGTCGTCAGCCCCAGCATTTT.

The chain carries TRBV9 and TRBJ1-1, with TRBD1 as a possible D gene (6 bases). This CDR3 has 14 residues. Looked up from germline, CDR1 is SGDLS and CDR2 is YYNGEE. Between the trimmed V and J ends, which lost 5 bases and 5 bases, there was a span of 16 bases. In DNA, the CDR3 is TGTGCCAGCAGTGCAACAGGGAGTCGAACTGAAGCTTTCTTT. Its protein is CASSATGSRTEAFF.

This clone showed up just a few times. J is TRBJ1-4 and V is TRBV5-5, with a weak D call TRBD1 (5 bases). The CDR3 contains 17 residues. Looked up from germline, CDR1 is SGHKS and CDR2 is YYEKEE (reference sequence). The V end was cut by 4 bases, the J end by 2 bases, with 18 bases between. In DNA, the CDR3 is TGTGCCAGCAGCCAATACGGGGCAGGGACTACTAATGAAAAACTGTTTTTT. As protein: CASSQYGAGTTNEKLFF.

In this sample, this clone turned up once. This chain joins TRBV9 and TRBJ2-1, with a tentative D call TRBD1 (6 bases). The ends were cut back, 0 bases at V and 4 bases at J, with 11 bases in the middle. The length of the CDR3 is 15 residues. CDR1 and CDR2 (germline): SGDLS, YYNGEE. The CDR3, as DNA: TGTGCCAGCAGCGTAGACCAGGGGTGGTACAATGAGCAGTTCTTC. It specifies CASSVDQGWYNEQFF.

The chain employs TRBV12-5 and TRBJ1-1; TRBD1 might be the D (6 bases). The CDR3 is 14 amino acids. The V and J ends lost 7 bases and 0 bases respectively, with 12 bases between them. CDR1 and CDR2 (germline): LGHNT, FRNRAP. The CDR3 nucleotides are TGTGCTAGTGCTCAGGGGAGGGTGAACACTGAAGCTTTCTTT. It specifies CASAQGRVNTEAFF.

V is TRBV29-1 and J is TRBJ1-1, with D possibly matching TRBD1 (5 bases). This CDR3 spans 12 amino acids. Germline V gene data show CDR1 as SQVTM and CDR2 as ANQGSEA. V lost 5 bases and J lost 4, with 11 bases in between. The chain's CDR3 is CSVFREGTEAFF. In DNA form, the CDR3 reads TGCAGCGTTTTCAGGGAGGGCACTGAAGCTTTCTTT.

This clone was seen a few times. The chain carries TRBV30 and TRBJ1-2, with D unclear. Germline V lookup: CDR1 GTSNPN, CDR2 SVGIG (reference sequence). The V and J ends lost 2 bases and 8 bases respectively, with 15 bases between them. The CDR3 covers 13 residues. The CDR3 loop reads CAWSREGLLGYTF. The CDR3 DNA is TGTGCCTGGAGTCGGGAAGGGTTGTTAGGCTACACCTTC.

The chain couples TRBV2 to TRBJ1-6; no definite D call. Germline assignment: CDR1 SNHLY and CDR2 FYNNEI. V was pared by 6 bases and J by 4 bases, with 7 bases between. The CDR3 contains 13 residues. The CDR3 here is CASRVRYNSPLHF. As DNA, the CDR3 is TGTGCCAGCAGAGTCAGGTATAATTCACCCCTCCACTTT.

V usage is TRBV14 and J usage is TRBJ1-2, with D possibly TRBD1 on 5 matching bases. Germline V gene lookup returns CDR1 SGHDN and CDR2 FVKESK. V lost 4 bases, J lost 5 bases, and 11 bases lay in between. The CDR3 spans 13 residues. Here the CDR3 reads CASSPGLSYGYTF. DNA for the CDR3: TGTGCCAGCAGCCCGGGACTTTCGTATGGCTACACCTTC.

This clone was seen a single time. The CDR3 region has the DNA TGTGCCACCAGCAGAGATCTGGCGGGAAAAAACATTCAGTACTTC. The encoded protein is CATSRDLAGKNIQYF. The rearrangement links TRBV15 to TRBJ2-4; tentative D call: TRBD2 (6 bases). V dropped 0 bases and J dropped 4 bases, with 10 bases sitting between them. Looked up from germline, CDR1 is LNHNV and CDR2 is YYDKDF (reference sequence). There are 15 residues in the CDR3.

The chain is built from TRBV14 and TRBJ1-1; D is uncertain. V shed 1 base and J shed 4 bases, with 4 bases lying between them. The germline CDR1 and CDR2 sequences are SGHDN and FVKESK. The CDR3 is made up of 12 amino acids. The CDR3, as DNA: TGTGCCAGCAGCCAAGGAGGCACTGAAGCTTTCTTT. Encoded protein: CASSQGGTEAFF.

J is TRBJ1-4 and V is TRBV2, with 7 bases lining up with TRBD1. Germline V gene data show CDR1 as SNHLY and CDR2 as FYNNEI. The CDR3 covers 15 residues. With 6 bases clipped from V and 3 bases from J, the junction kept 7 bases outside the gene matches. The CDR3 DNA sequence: TGTGCCAGCAGATTTAGACAGGGTCCTAATGAAAAACTGTTTTTT. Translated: CASRFRQGPNEKLFF.

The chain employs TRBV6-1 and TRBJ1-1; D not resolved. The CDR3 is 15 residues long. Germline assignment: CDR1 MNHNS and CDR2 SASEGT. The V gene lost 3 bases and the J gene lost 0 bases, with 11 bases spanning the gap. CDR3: CASSEVAGLNTEAFF. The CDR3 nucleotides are TGTGCCAGCAGTGAGGTTGCAGGCTTGAACACTGAAGCTTTCTTT.

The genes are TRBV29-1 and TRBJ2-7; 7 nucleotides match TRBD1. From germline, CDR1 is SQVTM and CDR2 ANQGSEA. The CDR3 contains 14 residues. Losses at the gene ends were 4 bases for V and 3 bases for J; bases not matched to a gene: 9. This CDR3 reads CSVGPAGGYYEQYF. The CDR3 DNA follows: TGCAGCGTTGGTCCCGCAGGGGGATACTACGAGCAGTACTTC.

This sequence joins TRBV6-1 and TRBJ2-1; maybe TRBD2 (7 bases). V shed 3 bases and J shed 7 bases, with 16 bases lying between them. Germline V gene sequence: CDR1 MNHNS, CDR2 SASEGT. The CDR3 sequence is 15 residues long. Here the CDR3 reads CASSERGPLGNEQFF. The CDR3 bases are TGTGCCAGCAGTGAGCGGGGGCCCCTGGGGAATGAGCAGTTCTTC.

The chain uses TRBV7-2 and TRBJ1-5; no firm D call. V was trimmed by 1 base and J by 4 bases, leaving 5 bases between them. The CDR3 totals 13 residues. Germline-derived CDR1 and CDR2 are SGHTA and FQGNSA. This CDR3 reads CASSLGPNQPQHF. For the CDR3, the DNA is TGTGCCAGCAGCTTAGGGCCTAATCAGCCCCAGCATTTT.

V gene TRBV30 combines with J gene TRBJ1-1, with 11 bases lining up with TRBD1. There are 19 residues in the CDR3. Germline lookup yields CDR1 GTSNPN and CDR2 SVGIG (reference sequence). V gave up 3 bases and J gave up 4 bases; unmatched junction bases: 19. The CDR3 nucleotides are TGTGCCTGGAGACAACAAAAAAGAGGGACAGGGGGATTTTTCACTGAAGCTTTCTTT. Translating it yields CAWRQQKRGTGGFFTEAFF.

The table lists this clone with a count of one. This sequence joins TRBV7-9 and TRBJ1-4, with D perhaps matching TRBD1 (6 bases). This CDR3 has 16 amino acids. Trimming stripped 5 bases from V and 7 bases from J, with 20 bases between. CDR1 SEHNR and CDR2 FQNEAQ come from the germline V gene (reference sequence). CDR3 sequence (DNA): TGTGCCAGCAGCCACCAACACGGAGGGGGGGGTGAAAAACTGTTTTTT. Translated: CASSHQHGGGGEKLFF. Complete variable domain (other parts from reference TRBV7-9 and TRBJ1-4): DTGVSQNPRHKITKRGQNVTFRCDPISEHNRLYWYRQTLGQGPEFLTYFQNEAQLEKSRLLSDRFSAERPKGSFSTLEIQRTEQGDSAMYLCASSHQHGGGGEKLFFGSGTQLSVL.

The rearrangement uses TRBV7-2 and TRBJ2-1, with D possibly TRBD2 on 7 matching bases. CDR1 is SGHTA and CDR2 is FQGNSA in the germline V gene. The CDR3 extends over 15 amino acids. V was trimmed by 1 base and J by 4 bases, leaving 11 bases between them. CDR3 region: CASSLGGGKYNEQFF. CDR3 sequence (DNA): TGTGCCAGCAGCTTAGGCGGGGGCAAATACAATGAGCAGTTCTTC.

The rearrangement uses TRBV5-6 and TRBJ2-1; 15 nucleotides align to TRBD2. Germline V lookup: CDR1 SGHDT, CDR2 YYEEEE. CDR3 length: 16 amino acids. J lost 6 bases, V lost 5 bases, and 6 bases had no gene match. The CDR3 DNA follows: TGTGCCAGCAGGGTACCGGGACTAGCGGGAGGCAATGAGCAGTTCTTC. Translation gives CASRVPGLAGGNEQFF.

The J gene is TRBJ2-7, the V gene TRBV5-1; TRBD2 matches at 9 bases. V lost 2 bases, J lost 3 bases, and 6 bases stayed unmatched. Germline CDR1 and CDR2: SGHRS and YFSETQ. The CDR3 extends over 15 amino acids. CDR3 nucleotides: TGCGCCAGCAGCTTAGAGCGGGGGGTTAACTACGAGCAGTACTTC. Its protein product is CASSLERGVNYEQYF. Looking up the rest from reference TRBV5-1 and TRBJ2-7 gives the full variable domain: KAGVTQTPRYLIKTRGQQVTLSCSPISGHRSVSWYQQTPGQGLQFLFEYFSETQRNKGNFPGRFSGRQFSNSRSEMNVSTLELGDSALYLCASSLERGVNYEQYFGPGTRLTVT.

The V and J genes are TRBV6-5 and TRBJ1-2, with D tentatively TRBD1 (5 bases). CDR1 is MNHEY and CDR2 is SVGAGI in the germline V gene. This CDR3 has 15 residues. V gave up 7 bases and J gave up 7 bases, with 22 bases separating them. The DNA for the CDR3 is TGTGCCAGCACCCAGGGCCTAGTCGGGGGAAGTGGCTACACCTTC. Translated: CASTQGLVGGSGYTF.

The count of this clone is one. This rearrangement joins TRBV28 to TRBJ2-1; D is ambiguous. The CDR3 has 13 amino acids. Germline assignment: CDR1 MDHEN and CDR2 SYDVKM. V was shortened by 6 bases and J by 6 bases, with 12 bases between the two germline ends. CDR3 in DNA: TGTGCCAGCAGCTCACCGCAGGTCAATGAGCAGTTCTTC. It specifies CASSSPQVNEQFF.

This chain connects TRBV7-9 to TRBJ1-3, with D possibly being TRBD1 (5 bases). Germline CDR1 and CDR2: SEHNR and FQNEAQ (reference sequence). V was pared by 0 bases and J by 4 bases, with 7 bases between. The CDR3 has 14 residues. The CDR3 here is CASSLAGEGNTIYF. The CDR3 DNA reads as TGTGCCAGCAGCTTAGCAGGGGAAGGAAACACCATATATTTT.

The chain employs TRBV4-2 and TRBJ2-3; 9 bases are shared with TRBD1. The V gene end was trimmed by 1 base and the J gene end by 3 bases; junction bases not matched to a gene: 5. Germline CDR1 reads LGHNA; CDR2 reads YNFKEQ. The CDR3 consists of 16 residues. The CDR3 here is CASSQGTGETTDTQYF. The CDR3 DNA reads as TGTGCCAGCAGCCAAGGGACAGGGGAAACAACAGATACGCAGTATTTT.

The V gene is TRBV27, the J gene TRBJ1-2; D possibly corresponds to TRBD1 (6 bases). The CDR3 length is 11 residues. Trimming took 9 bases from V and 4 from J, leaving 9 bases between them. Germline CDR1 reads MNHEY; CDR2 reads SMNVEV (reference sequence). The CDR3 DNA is TGTGCCAGTCAGGGGACCTATGGCTACACCTTC. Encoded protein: CASQGTYGYTF.

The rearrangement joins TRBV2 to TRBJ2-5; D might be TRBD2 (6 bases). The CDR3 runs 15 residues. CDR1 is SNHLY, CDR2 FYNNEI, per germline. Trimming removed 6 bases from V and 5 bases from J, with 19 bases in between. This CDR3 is CASSLNAGPRETQYF. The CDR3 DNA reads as TGTGCCAGCAGCCTGAACGCGGGACCAAGGGAGACCCAGTACTTC.

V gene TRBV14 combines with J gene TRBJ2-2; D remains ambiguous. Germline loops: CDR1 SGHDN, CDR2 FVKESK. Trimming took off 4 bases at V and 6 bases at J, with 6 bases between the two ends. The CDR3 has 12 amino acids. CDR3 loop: CASSRLSGELFF. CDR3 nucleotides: TGTGCCAGCAGCCGGCTCTCCGGGGAGCTGTTTTTT.

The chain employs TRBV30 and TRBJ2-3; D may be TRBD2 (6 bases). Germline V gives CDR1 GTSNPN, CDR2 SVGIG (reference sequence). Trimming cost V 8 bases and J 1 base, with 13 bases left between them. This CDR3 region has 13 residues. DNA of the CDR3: TGTGCCCACGCTGGAGGGGGCACAGATACGCAGTATTTT. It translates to CAHAGGGTDTQYF.